This entry lists 29 T cell receptor beta chains sequenced from one sample in a study of blood T cell repertoires in COVID-19. Here immunoSEQ multiplex PCR was the method, and the copy in TCRdb shows in-frame clones only, minus some. In the table there are about 55,000 clones, less than 90% of which are singletons. The sample was peripheral blood. Receptors were obtained from a woman aged 55-69 years with acute or convalescent COVID-19.

The CDR3: CASSQDTRNEQFF. The CDR3 nucleotides are TGTGCCAGCAGCCAAGATACGAGGAATGAGCAGTTCTTC. The chain carries TRBV3-1 (or the pseudogene TRBV3-2) and TRBJ2-1; D unresolved. Trimming left V 0 bases short and J 7 bases short, with 7 bases between. The CDR3 is made up of 13 amino acids. The germline V gene has CDR1 LGHDT and CDR2 YNNKEL (reference sequence).

The CDR3: CASSLGLAGADTQYF. The CDR3 nucleotides are TGTGCCAGCAGCTTGGGACTAGCGGGAGCAGATACGCAGTATTTT. This chain links TRBV11-2 with TRBJ2-3, with 14 positions matching TRBD2. Trimming at V came to 3 bases and at J to 4 bases, leaving 0 bases not matched to a gene. The CDR3 has 15 amino acids. Looked up from germline, CDR1 is SGHAT and CDR2 is FQNNGV.

The rearrangement joins TRBV15 to TRBJ1-4, with D perhaps matching TRBD1 (6 bases). The CDR3 has 14 amino acids. Germline V CDR1 and CDR2: LNHNV, YYDKDF (reference sequence). V was cut by 3 bases and J by 4 bases, with 9 bases left in between. CDR3 loop: CATSRGASNEKLFF. CDR3 sequence (DNA): TGTGCCACCAGCAGGGGGGCGAGTAATGAAAAACTGTTTTTT.

This clone was counted a single time. The rearrangement links TRBV28 to TRBJ1-2; D not resolved. The V gene's germline CDR1 is MDHEN and CDR2 SYDVKM. The ends were cut back, 3 bases at V and 2 bases at J, with 7 bases in the middle. The CDR3 loop spans 13 amino acids. As DNA, the CDR3 is TGTGCCAGCAGTTTTTTGTCGAACTATGGCTACACCTTC. Protein product: CASSFLSNYGYTF.

The CDR3 sequence is CASSDRTSPRELFF. The CDR3 DNA follows: TGTGCCAGCAGTGACCGGACTAGCCCTCGGGAGCTGTTTTTT. V usage is TRBV2 and J usage is TRBJ2-2; 8 bases align to TRBD2. Germline CDR1 SNHLY, CDR2 FYNNEI. The length of the CDR3 is 14 residues. The J segment lost 9 bases and the V segment lost 3 bases, leaving 6 bases of the junction unmatched.

This clone turned up a few times. The CDR3 nucleotides are TGTGCCAGCAGCAAAAACCCAGGGCCGTCAGATACGCAGTATTTT. Translating it yields CASSKNPGPSDTQYF. The chain has TRBV7-3 and TRBJ2-3; maybe TRBD1 (5 bases). The CDR3 length is 15 residues. V dropped 5 bases and J dropped 4 bases, with 16 bases sitting between them. Per the germline V gene, CDR1 is SGHTA and CDR2 is FQGTGA.

This chain links TRBV19 with TRBJ1-1, with 8 bases identical to TRBD1. Trimming at V came to 7 bases and at J to 0 bases, leaving 10 bases not matched to a gene. Germline V lookup: CDR1 LNHDA, CDR2 SQIVND (reference sequence). This CDR3 has 16 residues. CDR3 in amino acids: CASKSGGVRMNTEAFF. The CDR3 DNA sequence: TGTGCCAGTAAATCAGGGGGCGTGAGGATGAACACTGAAGCTTTCTTT.

The rearrangement joins TRBV13 to TRBJ1-5; 9 bases agree with TRBD1. The V and J ends lost 5 bases and 4 bases, in that order; junction bases with no gene match: 3. The germline V gene has CDR1 PRHDT and CDR2 FYEKMQ (reference sequence). The CDR3 contains 14 residues. CDR3 sequence reads: CASSTDRGNQPQHF. CDR3 in DNA: TGTGCCAGCAGCACGGACAGGGGAAATCAGCCCCAGCATTTT.

Worth noting for this clone: A read error may account for a junction end that differs from germline. The chain is built from TRBV7-2 and TRBJ2-1, with a tentative D call TRBD1 (5 bases). Germline CDR1 SGHTA, CDR2 FQGNSA. The CDR3 loop spans 12 amino acids. Here the CDR3 reads CASSSTVSAQIF. In DNA form, the CDR3 reads TGTGCCAGCAGCTCGACAGTTTCCGCACAGATCTTC. The full variable domain, its missing parts supplied by reference TRBV7-2 and TRBJ2-1, is GAGVSQSPSNKVTEKGKDVELRCDPISGHTALYWYRQSLGQGLEFLIYFQGNSAPDKSGLPSDRFSAERTGGSVSTLTIQRTQQEDSAVYLCASSSTVSAQIFGPGTRLTVL.

This clone was detected a few times. The chain recombines TRBV14 with TRBJ2-7; tentative D call: TRBD2 (5 bases). Germline CDR1 and CDR2: SGHDN and FVKESK. This CDR3 is built from 14 residues. The V and J ends lost 3 bases and 3 bases respectively, with 12 bases between them. For the CDR3, the DNA is TGTGCCAGCAGCCACGGGAAAGGGCTCTACGAGCAGTACTTC. Protein sequence: CASSHGKGLYEQYF. The variable domain in full, completed from reference TRBV14 and TRBJ2-7, reads EAGVTQFPSHSVIEKGQTVTLRCDPISGHDNLYWYRRVMGKEIKFLLHFVKESKQDESGMPNNRFLAERTGGTYSTLKVQPAELEDSGVYFCASSHGKGLYEQYFGPGTRLTVT.

V usage is TRBV6-1 and J usage is TRBJ2-5; D is uncertain. Germline V gene sequence: CDR1 MNHNS, CDR2 SASEGT. This CDR3 has 12 residues. The ends were cut back, 2 bases at V and 14 bases at J, with 15 bases in the middle. Here the CDR3 DNA reads TGTGCCAGCAGTGAACAGCTTGCAGGAAGATACTTC. Encoded protein: CASSEQLAGRYF.

J is TRBJ2-3 and V is TRBV7-3; the match to TRBD2 covers 8 bases. Per germline, CDR1 SGHTA and CDR2 FQGTGA. V shed 2 bases and J 3 bases; nucleotides not matched to a gene: 4. The CDR3 runs 15 residues. The DNA of the CDR3 is TGTGCCAGCAGCTTAGATGCGGGGGGTACAGATACGCAGTATTTT. Translated, it gives CASSLDAGGTDTQYF.

The chain recombines TRBV14 with TRBJ2-1; no firm D call. This CDR3 has 13 amino acids. Trimming took 4 bases from V and 9 from J, leaving 13 bases between them. Germline values: CDR1 SGHDN, CDR2 FVKESK. This CDR3 reads CASSRTSNTEQFF. The CDR3 bases are TGTGCCAGCAGCCGTACGTCAAACACTGAGCAGTTCTTC.

In its sample, this clone was seen a few times. This rearrangement joins TRBV28 to TRBJ1-2, with D perhaps TRBD1 (6 bases). CDR1 and CDR2 (germline): MDHEN, SYDVKM. The CDR3 spans 19 residues. V gave up 5 bases and J gave up 5 bases, with 30 bases separating them. The CDR3 DNA follows: TGTGCCAGCAGTGACAGCATTGGCCAGGGGCCTCCGAGCCCATATGGCTACACCTTC. It translates to CASSDSIGQGPPSPYGYTF.

This chain joins TRBV25-1 and TRBJ2-7, with 7 nucleotides matching TRBD2. J gave up 9 bases and V 7 bases, and 12 bases lay outside the gene matches. Per germline, CDR1 MGHDK and CDR2 SYGVNS. The CDR3 consists of 13 residues. CDR3 sequence: CASMSSGLLRQYF. CDR3 DNA: TGTGCCAGCATGTCTAGCGGCCTTTTGCGGCAGTACTTC.

Only one count was recorded for this clone. This rearrangement joins TRBV7-3 to TRBJ2-1; 9 nucleotides match TRBD2. V trimming: 7 bases; J trimming: 5 bases; junction bases outside the gene matches: 6. The CDR3 spans 14 residues. Looked up from germline, CDR1 is SGHTA and CDR2 is FQGTGA. CDR3 nucleotides: TGTGCCAGCAAGGCGGGAGGGCCTAACAATGAGCAGTTCTTC. Amino acids: CASKAGGPNNEQFF.

This sequence joins TRBV6-5 and TRBJ1-5; a possible D gene is TRBD1 (5 bases). Trimming shortened V by 7 bases and J by 2 bases, and 12 bases separated the two germline ends. CDR1 and CDR2 from the germline V gene are MNHEY and SVGAGI. The CDR3 has 14 residues. CDR3 sequence reads: CASNPTGGNQPQHF. In DNA, the CDR3 is TGTGCCAGCAATCCCACGGGGGGCAATCAGCCCCAGCATTTT.

The chain combines TRBV28 with TRBJ1-2; TRBD1 agrees at 7 bases. The CDR3 runs to 16 residues. Germline CDR1 is MDHEN and CDR2 is SYDVKM. V lost 6 bases, J lost 2 bases, and 12 bases stayed unmatched. CDR3 nucleotide sequence: TGTGCCAGCAGCCCCCTGGGACAGAATATGAACTATGGCTACACCTTC. It translates to CASSPLGQNMNYGYTF.

V usage is TRBV11-1 and J usage is TRBJ1-6; D remains unclear. Germline lookup yields CDR1 SGHAT and CDR2 FQDESV (reference sequence). V was trimmed by 3 bases and J by 3 bases, leaving 6 bases between them. The length of the CDR3 is 14 residues. CDR3 region: CASSFRDYNSPLHF. CDR3 in DNA: TGTGCCAGCAGCTTCCGAGACTATAATTCACCCCTCCACTTT.

Turning to this clone: At one boundary the junction diverges from the germline segment, which might be a read error. The V and J genes are TRBV13 and TRBJ2-7; D perhaps matches TRBD2 (5 bases). The CDR3 is 13 amino acids. Germline lookup yields CDR1 PRHDT and CDR2 FYEKMQ (reference sequence). The chain's CDR3 is CASSIGSSYEQYF. The CDR3 nucleotides are TGTGCCAGCAGCATAGGGAGCTCCTACGAGCAGTACTTC.

The J gene is TRBJ1-1, the V gene TRBV28; TRBD1 is a possible D gene (6 bases). The V gene lost 6 bases and the J gene lost 4 bases, with 15 bases spanning the gap. The length of the CDR3 is 14 residues. Germline CDR1 reads MDHEN; CDR2 reads SYDVKM. The CDR3 region has the DNA TGTGCCAGCAGGCCCGGGGGGGGCGGCACTGAAGCTTTCTTT. Translated: CASRPGGGGTEAFF.

The CDR3 reads CASTGVYGYTF. CDR3 DNA sequence: TGTGCCAGCACAGGGGTCTATGGCTACACCTTC. V gene TRBV28 combines with J gene TRBJ1-2; D is possibly TRBD1 (6 bases). This CDR3 contains 11 residues. In germline, CDR1 is MDHEN, CDR2 SYDVKM. V lost 7 bases and J lost 4, with 7 bases in between.

The chain uses TRBV30 and TRBJ1-1, with a weak D call TRBD1 (6 bases). The CDR3 contains 14 residues. The germline V gene encodes CDR1 GTSNPN and CDR2 SVGIG (reference sequence). Between the trimmed V and J ends, which lost 5 bases and 4 bases, there was a span of 17 bases. CDR3 DNA: TGTGCCTGGGATCGACAGGCCCTGGGCACTGAAGCTTTCTTT. Its protein product is CAWDRQALGTEAFF.

This chain connects TRBV7-9 to TRBJ1-1; 9 positions agree with TRBD1. The ends lost 6 bases at V and 5 bases at J; junction bases unmatched: 10. Germline-derived CDR1 and CDR2 are SEHNR and FQNEAQ (reference sequence). The CDR3 runs to 15 residues. CDR3 residues: CASRLRTGGETEAFF. Written as DNA, the CDR3 is TGTGCCAGCAGGCTTAGAACAGGGGGCGAGACTGAAGCTTTCTTT.

The chain recombines TRBV28 with TRBJ1-4; tentatively, D is TRBD1 (6 bases). The CDR3 loop spans 18 amino acids. Per germline, CDR1 MDHEN and CDR2 SYDVKM. The V and J ends lost 10 bases and 7 bases respectively, with 31 bases between them. This CDR3 is CATRRGRGAGETLEKLFF. The CDR3 DNA is TGTGCCACTCGTCGTGGCCGGGGTGCAGGGGAGACCCTTGAAAAACTGTTTTTT.

This sequence joins TRBV19 and TRBJ1-1; 7 bases map to TRBD1. This CDR3 contains 14 residues. Germline lookup yields CDR1 LNHDA and CDR2 SQIVND (reference sequence). Trimming took 8 bases from V and 3 from J; bases not matched to a gene: 9. The CDR3 DNA reads as TGTGCCAGTTCTAGGGGGCGTTCGTACACTGAAGCTTTCTTT. Amino acids: CASSRGRSYTEAFF.

In its sample, this clone was seen once. The V gene is TRBV11-2, the J gene TRBJ2-7; D might be TRBD1 (7 bases). The CDR3 consists of 16 residues. The germline V gene encodes CDR1 SGHAT and CDR2 FQNNGV. Trimming cost V 7 bases and J 4 bases, with 23 bases left between them. The CDR3 sequence is CASTPSGWQGGYEQYF. The CDR3 bases are TGTGCCAGCACCCCTTCCGGGTGGCAGGGGGGATACGAGCAGTACTTC.

The chain is built from TRBV7-8 and TRBJ1-4; D not certain. In germline, CDR1 is SGHVS, CDR2 FQNEAQ. The V end was cut by 5 bases, the J end by 5 bases, with 21 bases between. The CDR3 has 17 residues. The DNA for the CDR3 is TGTGCCAGCAGCGCCCAAATTACCCGGGAGACAAATGAAAAACTGTTTTTT. This codes for CASSAQITRETNEKLFF.

This clone has just a few counts. This chain uses TRBV9 with TRBJ1-6; 9 bases are shared with TRBD1. CDR3 size: 15 residues. V trimming: 3 bases; J trimming: 7 bases; junction bases outside the gene matches: 5. From germline, CDR1 is SGDLS and CDR2 YYNGEE. CDR3 nucleotides: TGTGCCAGCAGCGCGGGACAGGGAAAGAATTCACCCCTCCACTTT. Translation: CASSAGQGKNSPLHF.